This entry features one T cell receptor (beta chain) sequence. Its target antigen remains unknown. No base quality information exists; no much larger clone differs at one position. Collaborating institutions collected whole blood in K2EDTA tubes following their own protocols. For TCRbeta analysis, collaborators shipped samples in one of three forms: frozen whole blood, isolated PBMCs, or DNA extracted from either of those sample types. TCRbeta CDR3 regions were amplified from genomic DNA by means of the immunoSEQ Assay, a bias-controlled multiplex PCR. In the original analysis: The number of nucleated cells in each sample was estimated from the amplification of reference gene primers within the assay. Sequence reads were collapsed and filtered to measure the absolute abundance of every unique TCRbeta CDR3 rearrangement. For each sample, productive Simpson clonality was calculated by taking the square root of Simpson's diversity index across productive rearrangements. In TCRdb, the immuneACCESS table is reduced to in-frame sequences with V and J assigned. These tables do not hold every clone; where another copy was compared, an unresolved V gene accounts for under half, and the others remain unexplained. The V and J calls and the clone size are those of that table, but D and trimming were determined from the DNA. Counted in this sample were 200,000 to 300,000 clones; 84% of them appeared once. Together, the top ten hold under 5% of the sample.

From the germline V gene, CDR1 is SGDLS and CDR2 is YYNGEE. Trimming takes 0 bases off V and 4 bases off J; junction bases not matched to a gene: 11. From cysteine to phenylalanine, the CDR3 is 18 amino acids long. Kept here is only the CDR3 DNA, which spans 54 bases and is read in frame from base 1. The entry originates in a study of blood T cell repertoires in COVID-19 (dated by TCRdb to 2018 to 2020). At the level of the whole study: Samples covering the acute and convalescent phases of COVID-19 were provided by collaborators in the United States, Italy and Spain. The prospective study material was composed of cDNA or gDNA derived from T cells, B-cell-depleted T cells, or PBMCs. Deeply sampled blood TCRbeta repertoires from subjects exposed to, actively infected with, or recovered from COVID-19 were included in the dataset. The repertoires were released in a freely available public database intended as a resource for research on the immune response to SARS-CoV-2. The samples were drawn from two sources: the first 160 participants of the ongoing ImmuneRACE study, and over 950 subjects contributed by 6 global collaborators. A de-identified subject ID, COVID-19 status, age in years and sex were almost always included in the sample metadata. Where HLA class I and class II types were available, the types were taken from metadata supplied by the sample provider, not from assay-based typing. Points the paper makes about the study in general: How much clinical and demographic metadata was included differed by source and by participant, and the metadata was provided uncurated.

This sequence was found in a man in his fifties with acute or convalescent COVID-19. The sequenced sample consisted of peripheral blood. The sequence is built from TRBV9 and TRBJ2-2; 8 middle bases align to TRBD2. DNA sequence: TGTGCCAGCAGCGTAGCTCCCGGTGCGGGAGGTGGCACCGGGGAGCTGTTTTTT. The encoded protein is CASSVAPGAGGGTGELFF. The CDR3, completed at both ends by the reference TRBV9 and TRBJ2-2 genes, gives the full variable domain DSGVTQTPKHLITATGQRVTLRCSPRSGDLSVYWYQQSLDQGLQFLIQYYNGEERAKGNILERFSAQQFPDLHSELNLSSLELGDSALYFCASSVAPGAGGGTGELFFGEGSRLTVL.